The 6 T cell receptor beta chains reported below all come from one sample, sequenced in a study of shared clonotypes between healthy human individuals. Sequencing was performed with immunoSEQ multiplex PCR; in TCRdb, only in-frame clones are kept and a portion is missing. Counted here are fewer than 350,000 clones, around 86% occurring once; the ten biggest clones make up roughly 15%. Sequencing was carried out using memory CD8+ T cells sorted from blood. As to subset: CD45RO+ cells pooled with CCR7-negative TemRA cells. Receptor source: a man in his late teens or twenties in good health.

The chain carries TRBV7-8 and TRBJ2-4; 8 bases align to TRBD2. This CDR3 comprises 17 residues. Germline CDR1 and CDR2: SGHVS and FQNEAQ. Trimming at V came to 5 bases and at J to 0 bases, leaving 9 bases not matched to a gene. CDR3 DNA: TGTGCCAGCAGCCTCGGGAGGGGGGCGCGAGCCAAAAACATTCAGTACTTC. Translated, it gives CASSLGRGARAKNIQYF.

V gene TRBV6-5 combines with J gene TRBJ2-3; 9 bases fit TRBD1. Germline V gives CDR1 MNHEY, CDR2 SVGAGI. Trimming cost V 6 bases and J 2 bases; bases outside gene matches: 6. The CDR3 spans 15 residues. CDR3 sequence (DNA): TGTGCCAGCAGCCGGACAGGGGCTCCCACAGATACGCAGTATTTT. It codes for CASSRTGAPTDTQYF.

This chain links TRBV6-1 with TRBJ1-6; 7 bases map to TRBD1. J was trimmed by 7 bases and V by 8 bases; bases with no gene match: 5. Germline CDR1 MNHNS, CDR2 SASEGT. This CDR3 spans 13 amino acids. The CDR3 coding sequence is TGTGCCAGCTCTCAGGGGGGGAATTCACCCCTCCACTTT. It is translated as CASSQGGNSPLHF.

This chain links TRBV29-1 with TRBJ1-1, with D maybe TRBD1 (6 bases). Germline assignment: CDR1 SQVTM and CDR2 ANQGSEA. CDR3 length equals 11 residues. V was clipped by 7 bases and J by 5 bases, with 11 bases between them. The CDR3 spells CSAHQGTEAFF. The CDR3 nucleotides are TGCAGCGCTCACCAGGGGACTGAAGCTTTCTTT.

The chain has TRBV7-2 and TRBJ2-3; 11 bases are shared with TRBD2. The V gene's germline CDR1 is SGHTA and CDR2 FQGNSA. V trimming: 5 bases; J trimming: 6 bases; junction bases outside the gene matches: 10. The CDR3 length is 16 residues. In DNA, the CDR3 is TGTGCCAGCAGCCGTAAAACTAGCGGGAGAATGGATACGCAGTATTTT. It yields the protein CASSRKTSGRMDTQYF.

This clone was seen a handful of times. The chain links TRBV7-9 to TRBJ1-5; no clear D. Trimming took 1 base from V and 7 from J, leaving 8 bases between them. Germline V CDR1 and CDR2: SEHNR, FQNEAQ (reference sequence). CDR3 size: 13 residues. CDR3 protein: CASSLDLYQPQHF. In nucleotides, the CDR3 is TGTGCCAGCAGCTTAGATCTCTACCAGCCCCAGCATTTT.